The next 11 T cell receptor beta chains were all read from a single sample in a study of blood T cell repertoires in COVID-19. Method: immunoSEQ multiplex PCR; TCRdb's copy keeps in-frame clones and lacks some. The sample lists 45,000 to 65,000 clones; over 90% were seen once. Sequenced material: peripheral blood. The origin of the receptors is a woman older than 75 with acute or convalescent COVID-19.

CDR3 sequence (DNA): TGTGCCTCGCAGCCGGGGATCGGGGAAAAACTGTTTTTT. Translation gives CASQPGIGEKLFF. The chain carries TRBV30 and TRBJ1-4; the D is unclear. Germline CDR1 reads GTSNPN; CDR2 reads SVGIG (reference sequence). The CDR3 loop spans 13 amino acids. The germline V and J ends were trimmed by 7 bases and 8 bases, with 17 bases remaining between them. The full variable domain, with the rest looked up from reference TRBV30 and TRBJ1-4, is SQTIHQWPATLVQPVGSPLSLECTVEGTSNPNLYWYRQAAGRGLQLLFYSVGIGQISSEVPQNLSASRPQDRQFILSSKKLLLSDSGFYLCASQPGIGEKLFFGSGTQLSVL.

The chain links TRBV4-1 to TRBJ2-7, with 7 bases that match TRBD2. The V gene end was trimmed by 0 bases and the J gene end by 6 bases; junction bases not matched to a gene: 8. The CDR3 length is 15 residues. Germline values: CDR1 MGHRA, CDR2 YSYEKL. CDR3 sequence: CASSQERGIRGEQYF. In DNA, the CDR3 is TGCGCCAGCAGCCAAGAGCGGGGGATACGGGGCGAGCAGTACTTC.

This chain links TRBV11-2 with TRBJ1-2, with D unclear. Trimming took off 2 bases at V and 0 bases at J, with 10 bases between the two ends. This CDR3 comprises 15 residues. CDR1 and CDR2 from the germline V gene are SGHAT and FQNNGV. CDR3 nucleotide sequence: TGTGCCAGCAGCTTAATGGCAATTCCTAACTATGGCTACACCTTC. Its protein product is CASSLMAIPNYGYTF.

The chain uses TRBV18 and TRBJ2-7; 10 bases fit TRBD2. The CDR3 is made up of 15 amino acids. J lost 7 bases, V lost 6 bases, and 12 bases had no gene match. Germline V gene lookup returns CDR1 KGHSH and CDR2 LQKENI. DNA for the CDR3: TGTGCCAGCTCGCCTCCTAGCGGGGGACTGGGAGAGCAGTACTTC. Translating gives CASSPPSGGLGEQYF. Using reference TRBV18 and TRBJ2-7 for the parts outside the CDR3, the full variable domain is NAGVMQNPRHLVRRRGQEARLRCSPMKGHSHVYWYRQLPEEGLKFMVYLQKENIIDESGMPKERFSAEFPKEGPSILRIQQVVRGDSAAYFCASSPPSGGLGEQYFGPGTRLTVT.

V gene TRBV5-1 combines with J gene TRBJ1-1, with D unclear. The ends were cut back, 7 bases at V and 0 bases at J, with 10 bases in the middle. The CDR3 consists of 13 residues. CDR1 SGHRS and CDR2 YFSETQ come from the germline V gene. The CDR3 region is CASGSAVNTEAFF. CDR3 in DNA: TGCGCCAGCGGTAGTGCGGTGAACACTGAAGCTTTCTTT.

The V gene is TRBV5-1, the J gene TRBJ2-3; 9 positions match TRBD1. CDR3 length: 15 residues. Trimming removed 2 bases from V and 2 bases from J; junction bases left unmatched: 3. The germline V gene encodes CDR1 SGHRS and CDR2 YFSETQ. CDR3 DNA sequence: TGCGCCAGCAGCTTCGGGGACAGGGACACAGATACGCAGTATTTT. This sequence encodes CASSFGDRDTDTQYF.

The count of this clone is one. V is TRBV5-1 and J is TRBJ1-2; TRBD1 matches 9 bases. The V segment lost 5 bases and the J segment 6 bases; nucleotides outside the gene matches: 14. Per the germline V gene, CDR1 is SGHRS and CDR2 is YFSETQ. The CDR3 totals 16 residues. The CDR3 here is CASSSGQGFIINGYTF. The CDR3 DNA sequence: TGCGCCAGCAGTTCGGGACAGGGCTTTATAATTAATGGCTACACCTTC.

The chain couples TRBV7-9 to TRBJ1-2, with D perhaps matching TRBD1 (6 bases). The V end lost 0 bases, the J end lost 5 bases, and 10 bases lay between the germline ends. Looked up from germline, CDR1 is SEHNR and CDR2 is FQNEAQ (reference sequence). The CDR3 contains 14 residues. CDR3 residues: CASSLAGRGYGYTF. CDR3 coding DNA: TGTGCCAGCAGCTTAGCGGGAAGGGGGTATGGCTACACCTTC.

In this sample, this clone turned up once. This chain links TRBV2 with TRBJ2-2; D is perhaps TRBD2 (7 bases). Trimming took off 6 bases at V and 0 bases at J, with 20 bases between the two ends. The germline gives CDR1 SNHLY, CDR2 FYNNEI. This CDR3 contains 18 residues. CDR3 protein: CASRKGGSSGTNTGELFF. In nucleotides, the CDR3 is TGTGCCAGCAGGAAGGGGGGCTCTAGCGGCACGAACACCGGGGAGCTGTTTTTT. Variable domain in full (rest from reference TRBV2 and TRBJ2-2): EPEVTQTPSHQVTQMGQEVILRCVPISNHLYFYWYRQILGQKVEFLVSFYNNEISEKSEIFDDQFSVERPDGSNFTLKIRSTKLEDSAMYFCASRKGGSSGTNTGELFFGEGSRLTVL.

The rearrangement links TRBV19 to TRBJ1-2; 9 positions match TRBD1. From germline, CDR1 is LNHDA and CDR2 SQIVND (reference sequence). V lost 9 bases, J lost 5 bases, and 4 bases stayed unmatched. The CDR3 runs to 12 residues. This chain's CDR3 is CASADRGYGYTF. The CDR3, as DNA: TGTGCCAGCGCGGACAGGGGATATGGCTACACCTTC.

The chain's CDR3 is CASSSGFMAKNIQYF. As DNA, the CDR3 is TGTGCCAGCAGCTCAGGGTTCATGGCCAAAAACATTCAGTACTTC. The chain recombines TRBV6-5 with TRBJ2-4; maybe TRBD1 (5 bases). CDR3 length equals 15 residues. Between the trimmed V and J ends, which lost 6 bases and 1 base, there was a span of 13 bases. Per germline, CDR1 MNHEY and CDR2 SVGAGI.